The sample holds a few counts of the clone carrying this T cell receptor (beta chain). As yet, its antigen is unknown. The sample comes from a study of vaccination and CD4 T cells after COVID-19. Looking at the study overall: Convalescent study patients returned SARS-CoV-2 positive nasal swab PCR results, with several mild cases and one severe. Cells received overlapping spike peptides from SARS-CoV-2, HCoV-NL63, HCoV-OC43 and HCoV-229E as stimulation. Overall study findings and caveats: Convalescent patients saw a median roughly 90% of their reactive clones show up only after vaccination.

The CDR3 is made up of 13 amino acids. CDR1 and CDR2 from the germline V gene are DFQATT and SNEGSKA (reference sequence). V was cut by 3 bases and J by 6 bases, with 12 bases left in between. Treatment described: roughly 11-day PBMC culture with coronavirus spike peptide pools or control peptides (ViraFEST assay). It was after about 10 days of culture that CD4+ T cells were isolated by negative selection. Oncomine TCR Beta short-read sequencing was applied to DNA from cultured CD4+ T cells. TCRdb analysed the PCR reads with MiXCR anew, one entry per CDR3 protein. The sample includes about 23,000 distinct CDR3 sequences, 58% of them seen just once.

This clonotype originated in a human donor who had recovered from COVID-19. The rearrangement joins TRBV20-1 to TRBJ1-5, with D unclear. Sequencing input: CD4+ T cells from blood, cultured in vitro. The CDR3 DNA is TGCAGTGCTAGCGCAGGAGACGGTCAGCCCCAGCATTTT. Translation: CSASAGDGQPQHF.